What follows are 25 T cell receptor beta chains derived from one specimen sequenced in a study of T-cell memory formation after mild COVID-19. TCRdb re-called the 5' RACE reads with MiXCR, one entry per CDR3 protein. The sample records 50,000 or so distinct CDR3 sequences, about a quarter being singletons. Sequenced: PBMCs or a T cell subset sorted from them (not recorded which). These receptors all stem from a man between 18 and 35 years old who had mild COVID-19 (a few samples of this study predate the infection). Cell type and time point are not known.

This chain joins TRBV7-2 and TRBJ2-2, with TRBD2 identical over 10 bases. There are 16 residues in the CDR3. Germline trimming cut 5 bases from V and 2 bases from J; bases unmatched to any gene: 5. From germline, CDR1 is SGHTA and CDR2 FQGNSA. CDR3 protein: CASSLTSGENTGELFF. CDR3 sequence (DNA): TGTGCCAGCAGCCTTACTAGCGGGGAAAACACCGGGGAGCTGTTTTTT.

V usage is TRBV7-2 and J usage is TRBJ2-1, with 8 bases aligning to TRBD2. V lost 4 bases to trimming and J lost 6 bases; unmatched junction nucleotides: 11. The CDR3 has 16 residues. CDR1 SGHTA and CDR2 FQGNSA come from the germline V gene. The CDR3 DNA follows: TGTGCCAGCAGCTGGCCCCCTGCGGGGGGCCCCAATGAGCAGTTCTTC. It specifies CASSWPPAGGPNEQFF.

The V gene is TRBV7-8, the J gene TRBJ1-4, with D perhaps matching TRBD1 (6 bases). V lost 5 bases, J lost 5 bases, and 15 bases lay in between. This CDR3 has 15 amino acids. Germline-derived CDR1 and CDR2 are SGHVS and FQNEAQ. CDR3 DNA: TGTGCCAGCAGCCCGAAAACAGGGTTGAATGAAAAACTGTTTTTT. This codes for CASSPKTGLNEKLFF.

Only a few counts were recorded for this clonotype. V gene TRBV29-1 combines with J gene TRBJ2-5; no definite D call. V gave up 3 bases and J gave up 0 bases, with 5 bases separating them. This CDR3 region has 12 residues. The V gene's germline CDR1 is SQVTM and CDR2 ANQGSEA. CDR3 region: CSVDADQETQYF. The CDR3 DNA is TGCAGCGTTGACGCGGACCAAGAGACCCAGTACTTC.

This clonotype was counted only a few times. CDR3 protein: CASPGASGNEQFF. DNA of the CDR3: TGTGCCAGCCCCGGGGCCTCGGGGAATGAGCAGTTCTTC. The V call is TRBV12-3 or TRBV12-4, the J call TRBJ2-1, with D perhaps given as TRBD1 or TRBD2 (5 bases each). The CDR3 loop spans 13 amino acids. V was cut by 8 bases and J by 7 bases, with 15 bases left in between.

The CDR3 sequence is CASSPSTGLDTEAFF. Written as DNA, the CDR3 is TGTGCCAGCAGCCCCTCGACAGGTTTGGACACTGAAGCTTTCTTT. The chain has TRBV3-1 and TRBJ1-1; D might be TRBD1 (6 bases). This CDR3 has 15 amino acids. V was cut by 4 bases and J by 3 bases, with 15 bases left in between. Germline V lookup: CDR1 LGHDT, CDR2 YNNKEL (reference sequence).

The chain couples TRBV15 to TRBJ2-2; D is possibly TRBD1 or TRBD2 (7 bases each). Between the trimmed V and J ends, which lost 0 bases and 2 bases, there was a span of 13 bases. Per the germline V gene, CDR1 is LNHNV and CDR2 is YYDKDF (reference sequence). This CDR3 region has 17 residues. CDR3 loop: CATSRDRGGGNTGELFF. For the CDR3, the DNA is TGTGCCACCAGCAGAGATCGGGGAGGGGGCAACACCGGGGAGCTGTTTTTT.

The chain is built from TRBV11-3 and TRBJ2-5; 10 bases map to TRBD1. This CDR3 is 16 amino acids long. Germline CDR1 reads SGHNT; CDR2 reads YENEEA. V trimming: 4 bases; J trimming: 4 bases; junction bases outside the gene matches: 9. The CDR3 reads CASSSYSGTGVETQYF. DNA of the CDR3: TGTGCCAGCAGCTCATACTCCGGGACAGGGGTAGAGACCCAGTACTTC.

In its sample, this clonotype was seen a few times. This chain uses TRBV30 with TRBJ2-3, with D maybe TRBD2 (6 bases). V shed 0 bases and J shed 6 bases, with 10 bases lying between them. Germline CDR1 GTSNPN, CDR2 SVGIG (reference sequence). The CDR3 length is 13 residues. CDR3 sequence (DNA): TGTGCCTGGAGTGTACTAGCTACGGATACGCAGTATTTT. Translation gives CAWSVLATDTQYF.

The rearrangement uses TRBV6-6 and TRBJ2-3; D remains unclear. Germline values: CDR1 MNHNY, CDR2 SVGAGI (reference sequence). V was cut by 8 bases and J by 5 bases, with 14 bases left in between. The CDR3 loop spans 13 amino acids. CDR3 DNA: TGTGCCAGCGCTCAGGTGCGCTTAGATACGCAGTATTTT. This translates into CASAQVRLDTQYF.

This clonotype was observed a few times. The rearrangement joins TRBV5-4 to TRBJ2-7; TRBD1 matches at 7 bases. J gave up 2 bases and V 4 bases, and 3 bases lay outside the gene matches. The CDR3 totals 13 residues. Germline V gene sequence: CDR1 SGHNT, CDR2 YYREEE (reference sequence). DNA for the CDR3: TGTGCCAGCAGCCCGGGACAGACCTACGAGCAGTACGTC. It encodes CASSPGQTYEQYV.

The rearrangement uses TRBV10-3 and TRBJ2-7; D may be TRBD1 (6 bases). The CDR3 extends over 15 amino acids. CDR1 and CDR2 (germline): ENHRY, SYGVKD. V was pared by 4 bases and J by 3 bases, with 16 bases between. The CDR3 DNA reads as TGTGCCATCAGTGGTAAGGCAGGGGCTGACTACGAGCAGTACTTC. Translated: CAISGKAGADYEQYF.

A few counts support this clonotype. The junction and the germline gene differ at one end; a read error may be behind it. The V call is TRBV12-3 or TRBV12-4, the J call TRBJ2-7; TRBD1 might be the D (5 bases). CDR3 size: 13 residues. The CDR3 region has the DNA TGTGCCAGCAGCTTAGGGGTAGCCCACGAGCAGTACTTC. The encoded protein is CASSLGVAHEQYF.

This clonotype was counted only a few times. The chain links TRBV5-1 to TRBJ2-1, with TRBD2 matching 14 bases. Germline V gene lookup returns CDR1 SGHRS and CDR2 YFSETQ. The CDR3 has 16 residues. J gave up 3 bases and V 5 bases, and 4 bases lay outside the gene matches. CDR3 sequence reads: CASSGLAGGGYNEQFF. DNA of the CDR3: TGCGCCAGCAGTGGACTAGCGGGGGGTGGCTACAATGAGCAGTTCTTC.

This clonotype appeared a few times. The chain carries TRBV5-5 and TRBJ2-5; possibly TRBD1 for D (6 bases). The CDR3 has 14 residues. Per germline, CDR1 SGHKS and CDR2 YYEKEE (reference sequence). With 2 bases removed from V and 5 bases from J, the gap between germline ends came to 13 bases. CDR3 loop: CASSFGAGVETQYF. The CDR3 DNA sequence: TGTGCCAGCAGCTTTGGGGCAGGGGTCGAGACCCAGTACTTC. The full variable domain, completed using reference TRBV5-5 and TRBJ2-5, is DAGVTQSPTHLIKTRGQQVTLRCSPISGHKSVSWYQQVLGQGPQFIFQYYEKEERGRGNFPDRFSARQFPNYSSELNVNALLLGDSALYLCASSFGAGVETQYFGPGTRLLVL.

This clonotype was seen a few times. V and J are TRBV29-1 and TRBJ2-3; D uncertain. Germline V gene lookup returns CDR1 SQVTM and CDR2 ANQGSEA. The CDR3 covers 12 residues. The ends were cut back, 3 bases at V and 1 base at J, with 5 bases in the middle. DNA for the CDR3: TGCAGCGTTGATGAGGGCACAGATACGCAGTATTTT. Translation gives CSVDEGTDTQYF.

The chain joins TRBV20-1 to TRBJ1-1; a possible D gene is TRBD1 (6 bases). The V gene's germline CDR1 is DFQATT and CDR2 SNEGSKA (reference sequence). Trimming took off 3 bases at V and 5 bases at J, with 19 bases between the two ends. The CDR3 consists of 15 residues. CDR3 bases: TGCAGTGCTAGCAGTTGGTCGCAGGGGCGGACTGAAGCTTTCTTT. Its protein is CSASSWSQGRTEAFF.

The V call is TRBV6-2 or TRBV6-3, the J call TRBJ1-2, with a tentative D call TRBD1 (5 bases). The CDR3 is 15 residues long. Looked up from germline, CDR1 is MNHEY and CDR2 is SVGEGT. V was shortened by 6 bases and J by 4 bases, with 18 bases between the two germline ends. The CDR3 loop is CASRPTGTEVYGYTF. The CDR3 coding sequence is TGTGCCAGCAGACCCACCGGGACGGAGGTCTATGGCTACACCTTC.

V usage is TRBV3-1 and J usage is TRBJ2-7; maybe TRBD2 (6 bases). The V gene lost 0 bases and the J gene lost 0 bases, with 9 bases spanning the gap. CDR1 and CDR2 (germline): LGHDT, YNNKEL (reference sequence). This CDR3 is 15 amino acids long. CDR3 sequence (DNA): TGTGCCAGCAGCCAAGATCGGGGGAGCTCCTACGAGCAGTACGTC. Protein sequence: CASSQDRGSSYEQYV.

In DNA, the CDR3 is TGTGCCACCAGTGCCCTGGGGGAGGGCCTAAATGGCTACACCTTC. Amino acid sequence: CATSALGEGLNGYTF. V gene TRBV24-1 combines with J gene TRBJ1-2; TRBD1 is a possible D gene (5 bases). Trimming cost V 5 bases and J 6 bases, with 18 bases left between them. Germline values: CDR1 KGHDR, CDR2 SFDVKD. The CDR3 contains 15 residues.

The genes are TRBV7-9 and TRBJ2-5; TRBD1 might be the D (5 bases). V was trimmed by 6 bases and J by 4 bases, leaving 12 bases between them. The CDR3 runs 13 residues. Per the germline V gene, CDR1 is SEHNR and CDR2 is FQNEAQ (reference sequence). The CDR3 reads CASRQGFPETQYF. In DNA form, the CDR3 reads TGTGCCAGCAGGCAGGGTTTTCCAGAGACCCAGTACTTC.

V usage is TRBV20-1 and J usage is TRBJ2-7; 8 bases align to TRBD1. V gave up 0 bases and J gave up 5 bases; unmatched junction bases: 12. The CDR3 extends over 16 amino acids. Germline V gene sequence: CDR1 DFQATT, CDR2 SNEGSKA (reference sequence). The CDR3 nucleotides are TGCAGTGCTAGAGATCTTAGGACAGGGAGTTTCCACGAGCAGTACTTC. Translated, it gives CSARDLRTGSFHEQYF.

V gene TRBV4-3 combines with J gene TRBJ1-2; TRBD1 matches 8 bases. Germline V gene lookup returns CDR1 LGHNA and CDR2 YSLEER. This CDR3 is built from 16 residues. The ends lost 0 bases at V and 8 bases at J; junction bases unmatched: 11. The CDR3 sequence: CASSQEGTGGKRGYTF. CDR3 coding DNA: TGCGCCAGCAGCCAAGAGGGTACAGGGGGTAAGAGAGGCTACACCTTC.

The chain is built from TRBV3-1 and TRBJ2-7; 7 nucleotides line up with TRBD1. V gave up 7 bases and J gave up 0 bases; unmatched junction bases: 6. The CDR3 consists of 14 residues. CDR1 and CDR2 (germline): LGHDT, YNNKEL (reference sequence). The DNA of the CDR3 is TGTGCCAGCACCCCGGGACAGAGCTCCTACGAGCAGTACTTC. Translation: CASTPGQSSYEQYF.

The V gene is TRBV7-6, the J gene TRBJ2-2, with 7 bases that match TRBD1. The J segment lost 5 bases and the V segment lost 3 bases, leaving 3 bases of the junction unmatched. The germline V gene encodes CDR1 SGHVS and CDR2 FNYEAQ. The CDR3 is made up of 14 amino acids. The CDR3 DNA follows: TGTGCCAGCAGCTTGGACAGGTTGACCGGGGAGCTGTTTTTT. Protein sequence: CASSLDRLTGELFF.